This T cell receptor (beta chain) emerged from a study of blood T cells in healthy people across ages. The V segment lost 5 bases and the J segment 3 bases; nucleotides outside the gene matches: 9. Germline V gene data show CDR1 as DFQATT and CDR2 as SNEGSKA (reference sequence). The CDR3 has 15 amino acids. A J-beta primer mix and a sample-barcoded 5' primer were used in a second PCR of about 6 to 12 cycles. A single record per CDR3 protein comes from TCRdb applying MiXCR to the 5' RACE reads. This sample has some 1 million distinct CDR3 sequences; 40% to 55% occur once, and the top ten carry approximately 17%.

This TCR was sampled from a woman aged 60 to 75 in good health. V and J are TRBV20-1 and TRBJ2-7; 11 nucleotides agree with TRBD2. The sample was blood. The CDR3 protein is CSAGIGTSGYYEQYF. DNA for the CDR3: TGCAGTGCTGGTATTGGGACTAGCGGATACTACGAGCAGTACTTC.